This TCR beta chain was captured in a study of cytomegalovirus exposure and HLA in healthy donors. Findings and limits, study-wide: Highest at DRB1 and lowest at HLA-C, TCR association rates differed among HLA loci in a later analysis.

V lost 7 bases and J lost 0, with 22 bases in between. Germline V gene sequence: CDR1 SGDLS, CDR2 YYNGEE. This CDR3 is 17 amino acids long. PCR involved 60 Vbeta and 13 Jbeta primers. Data came from immunoSEQ multiplex PCR; TCRdb stores just in-frame clones and leaves some out. The data show fewer than 200,000 clones, 84% seen once. Regarding donors, all were healthy bone marrow donors. A remark on this clone: Its antigen remains unknown.

Sample: PBMCs. This chain uses TRBV9 with TRBJ1-2; D is undetermined. This TCR was sampled from a man between 25 and 39 years old in good health and CMV-seronegative. The CDR3 DNA reads TGTGCCAGCTTCCGTAACAGACCTGGCAGACCTAACTATGGCTACACCTTC. It translates to CASFRNRPGRPNYGYTF.